What follows are 10 T cell receptor beta chains derived from one specimen sequenced in a study of OX40 agonist ivuxolimab in advanced cancers. Method: immunoSEQ multiplex PCR; TCRdb's copy keeps in-frame clones and lacks some. The repertoire holds more than 100,000 clones, with just under 95% as singletons. The input for sequencing was CD4+ or CD8+ T cells sorted from blood, taken in a trial of the OX40 agonist ivuxolimab. These receptors originate from an adult with an advanced solid tumor such as melanoma, head and neck, liver or kidney cancer.

Only one count was recorded for this clone. The rearrangement uses TRBV7-2 and TRBJ2-2; D call uncertain. The CDR3 runs 14 residues. The V and J ends lost 5 bases and 1 base respectively, with 8 bases between them. Per germline, CDR1 SGHTA and CDR2 FQGNSA. This CDR3 is CASSPRGNTGELFF. Written as DNA, the CDR3 is TGTGCCAGCAGCCCCAGAGGGAACACCGGGGAGCTGTTTTTT.

V usage is TRBV30 and J usage is TRBJ1-2, with a tentative D call TRBD1 (5 bases). Trimming cost V 3 bases and J 4 bases, with 15 bases left between them. Per germline, CDR1 GTSNPN and CDR2 SVGIG (reference sequence). This CDR3 is built from 14 residues. The CDR3: CAWSGALRSYGYTF. The CDR3 coding sequence is TGTGCCTGGAGCGGGGCCCTGCGAAGCTATGGCTACACCTTC.

This clone is a singleton in its sample. The genes are TRBV5-1 and TRBJ2-5, with D hard to call. CDR3 length: 14 residues. The germline CDR1 and CDR2 sequences are SGHRS and YFSETQ. V gave up 0 bases and J gave up 1 base, with 7 bases separating them. The CDR3 sequence is CASSLVPGQETQYF. CDR3 coding DNA: TGCGCCAGCAGCTTGGTGCCAGGCCAAGAGACCCAGTACTTC.

For the CDR3, the DNA is TGTGCCAGCAGCTTGGAGGGGGCTACTGTGACTGAAGCTTTCTTT. This encodes CASSLEGATVTEAFF. The V call is TRBV5-5, the J call TRBJ1-1, with 7 positions matching TRBD1. Per germline, CDR1 SGHKS and CDR2 YYEKEE (reference sequence). With V trimmed by 0 bases and J by 5 bases, 7 bases remained unmatched. The CDR3 contains 15 residues.

The rearrangement uses TRBV27 and TRBJ1-6; 9 positions agree with TRBD1. The germline CDR1 and CDR2 sequences are MNHEY and SMNVEV (reference sequence). The junction had 4 bases not matched to a gene; V was cut back by 6 bases and J by 1 base. The CDR3 is made up of 16 amino acids. Written as DNA, the CDR3 is TGTGCCAGCAGCCACAGGGGGCTGTCCTATAATTCACCCCTCCACTTT. Translation: CASSHRGLSYNSPLHF.

V usage is TRBV5-4 and J usage is TRBJ2-1, with a tentative D call TRBD2 (5 bases). Trimming took 6 bases from V and 3 from J, leaving 13 bases between them. Looked up from germline, CDR1 is SGHNT and CDR2 is YYREEE (reference sequence). CDR3 length: 14 residues. CDR3 amino acids: CASTSPGIYNEQFF. In DNA, the CDR3 is TGTGCCAGCACCTCCCCGGGGATCTACAATGAGCAGTTCTTC. Looking up the rest from reference TRBV5-4 and TRBJ2-1 gives the full variable domain: ETGVTQSPTHLIKTRGQQVTLRCSSQSGHNTVSWYQQALGQGPQFIFQYYREEENGRGNFPPRFSGLQFPNYSSELNVNALELDDSALYLCASTSPGIYNEQFFGPGTRLTVL.

CDR3 in amino acids: CASSEHVAGNTIYF. DNA for the CDR3: TGTGCCAGCAGTGAACATGTAGCTGGAAACACCATATATTTT. The chain employs TRBV6-5 and TRBJ1-3; unclear D gene. The CDR3 length is 14 residues. Germline loops: CDR1 MNHEY, CDR2 SVGAGI. V lost 5 bases to trimming and J lost 2 bases, with 10 bases between them.

The V and J genes are TRBV5-1 and TRBJ2-5; 8 bases align to TRBD1. Germline loops: CDR1 SGHRS, CDR2 YFSETQ. Trimming cost V 4 bases and J 7 bases; bases outside gene matches: 6. The length of the CDR3 is 13 residues. The CDR3 region is CASSPGQGGTQYF. CDR3 coding DNA: TGCGCCAGCAGCCCTGGACAGGGAGGGACCCAGTACTTC.

J is TRBJ2-1 and V is TRBV5-1; no firm D call. The CDR3 extends over 14 amino acids. Germline CDR1 SGHRS, CDR2 YFSETQ. Trimming cost V 4 bases and J 4 bases, with 12 bases left between them. CDR3 DNA sequence: TGCGCCAGCAGCACTAATACTCAGTACAATGAGCAGTTCTTC. Translation gives CASSTNTQYNEQFF.

This chain links TRBV5-6 with TRBJ1-5; D gene ambiguous. The germline gives CDR1 SGHDT, CDR2 YYEEEE. The CDR3 extends over 15 amino acids. V lost 0 bases and J 2 bases, leaving 9 bases between the germline ends. This CDR3 reads CASSLGGERNQPQHF. Here the CDR3 DNA reads TGTGCCAGCAGCTTGGGTGGGGAGCGCAATCAGCCCCAGCATTTT.